The clone carrying this TCR beta chain was counted a few times. Its antigen is not identified. TCRdb ran MiXCR on the 5' RACE reads and lists one entry per CDR3 protein. This table has about 16,000 distinct CDR3 sequences, approximately 20% appearing once. This sample is part of a study of T-cell memory formation after mild COVID-19. Across the whole study: TCR clusters were mostly confined to one donor each.

Whole-study findings and limits: CD4/CD8 balance held among clones contracting day 15 to 85, and later expanders leaned CD4+. Mainly in CM and EM were contracting CD4+ clones; CD8+ were in EMRA. Nothing confirmed that second-wave clones peaking on day 37 were specific for SARS-CoV-2.

Sequencing used PBMCs or a T cell subset sorted from them (not recorded which). This sequence originates from a young man who had mild COVID-19 (a few samples of this study predate the infection). Cell type and time point are not known.

As DNA, the CDR3 is TGTGCTGCAGGGCCGAACACAGATACGCAGTATTTT. It is translated as CAAGPNTDTQYF. The gene calls are TRBV30 and TRBJ2-3; weak D call: TRBD1 (5 bases). The germline V gene has CDR1 GTSNPN and CDR2 SVGIG (reference sequence). The CDR3 is 12 residues long.